This T cell receptor beta chain came from a study of blood T cell repertoires in COVID-19. The method was immunoSEQ multiplex PCR; TCRdb's version includes in-frame clones alone and lacks a portion of them. The sample records hundreds of thousands of clones, roughly four fifths being singletons. Germline-derived CDR1 and CDR2 are LGHNA and YNFKEQ. CDR3 length: 14 residues. V lost 1 base to trimming and J lost 1 base, with 7 bases between them. What was sequenced was peripheral blood. This sequence was found in a woman in her 70s with acute or convalescent COVID-19. V gene TRBV4-2 combines with J gene TRBJ1-1; D is undetermined. The CDR3 nucleotides read TGTGCCAGCAGCCAAGGATACACGAACACTGAAGCTTTCTTT. Translated: CASSQGYTNTEAFF.